The rows below give T cell receptor beta chains drawn from one sample of a study of blood T cell repertoires in COVID-19. The assay was immunoSEQ multiplex PCR, and TCRdb's table has in-frame clones only and misses some. The table shows 140,000 to 150,000 clones, with roughly 87% occurring only once. The specimen sequenced was PBMCs or T cells enriched from blood (not recorded which). The receptor source for this set is a woman in her thirties or forties who had been exposed to COVID-19. Each CDR3 is given without its conserved first and last residue. D genes are given only for firm matches.

TRBJ2-7 . TRBV9 ASSVGAAPNTEQY
TRBJ1-3 TRBD1 TRBV5-1 ASRGQGISGNTIY
TRBJ1-2 . TRBV5-5 ASSFGGEASYGYT
TRBJ1-1 . TRBV14 ASSQDVGAATEAF
TRBJ1-2 . TRBV5-3 ARSLFYREGYT
TRBJ1-1 . TRBV27 ASSLEGRAF
TRBJ2-7 . TRBV6-5 ASSRTDIYEQY
TRBJ1-1 . TRBV19 ASSQAMNTEAF
TRBJ1-5 . TRBV25-1 ASSEMVDQPQH
TRBJ2-2 TRBD2 TRBV11-2 ASSLVRGRAAGELF
TRBJ1-5 TRBD1 TRBV7-2 ASSLGDRVNQPQH
TRBJ2-7 TRBD1 TRBV10-3 AISDPGQGDEQY
TRBJ2-5 . TRBV29-1 SGTLGETQY
TRBJ1-4 TRBD1 TRBV28 ASSTPINRGARGLF
TRBJ2-3 . TRBV21-1 ASSKKTSDRTDTQY
TRBJ1-3 . TRBV19 ASSPIPSSGNTIY
TRBJ1-1 . TRBV5-1 ASSRGSAVTEAF
TRBJ1-5 TRBD1 TRBV28 ASRVTGGGNQPQH
TRBJ2-3 . TRBV7-9 ASSLAGHKTDTQY
TRBJ1-1 TRBD1 TRBV6-2/TRBV6-3 ASSYSIGTAIEAF
TRBJ1-2 . TRBV6-5 ASSYKRRQAYGYT
TRBJ1-2 . TRBV7-2 ASSARQFGYT
TRBJ1-4 . TRBV7-2 ASSLKAGKNEKLF
TRBJ1-2 . TRBV11-2 ASSLGIVGYT
TRBJ2-7 . TRBV27 ASSSLGGDSYEQY
TRBJ1-3 . TRBV10-3 AISESGRGNTIY
TRBJ2-5 . TRBV5-1 ASSSQPTTRETQY
TRBJ1-5 TRBD1 TRBV10-1 ASGQGSNQPQH
TRBJ1-6 TRBD1 TRBV28 ASSRQGLRESPLH
TRBJ1-4 TRBD1 TRBV15 ATGTGGPHNEKLF
TRBJ2-4 TRBD2 TRBV3-1/TRBV3-2 ASSQGYSGRPKNIQY
TRBJ2-6 TRBD1 TRBV9 ASKAGQGVSGANVLT
TRBJ2-7 . TRBV12-3/TRBV12-4 ASSKKAGLD
TRBJ2-7 TRBD1 TRBV11-2 ASSDRGASYEQY
TRBJ2-7 . TRBV5-1 ASSLVRGSYEQY
TRBJ1-1 . TRBV12-3/TRBV12-4 ASSKQGYAF
TRBJ2-3 TRBD1 TRBV5-1 ASSFQGARGTDTQY
TRBJ2-7 TRBD1 TRBV6-2/TRBV6-3 ASSYRQGAYEQY
TRBJ1-2 . TRBV19 ASSITRTAINYGYT
TRBJ2-1 TRBD2 TRBV11-2 ASSLGDYRYNEQF
TRBJ2-2 TRBD2 TRBV9 ASSVGGWTSGYWGTGELF
TRBJ2-7 TRBD2 TRBV6-5 ASSYSGTRGYEQY
TRBJ2-2 TRBD1 TRBV24-1 ATSDAPTGTGLKELF
TRBJ2-5 TRBD1 TRBV9 ASSDAGQGPETQY
TRBJ2-2 . TRBV7-2 ASSLQTNTGELF
TRBJ2-1 TRBD2 TRBV9 ASGPGGRYNEQF
TRBJ1-2 TRBD1 TRBV19 ASSIRQGSYGYT
TRBJ2-1 TRBD1 TRBV2 ASRTIDPGQGYNEQF
TRBJ1-1 TRBD1 TRBV6-5 ASSQGAFAEAF
TRBJ2-7 . TRBV3-1/TRBV3-2 ASSQVSGAYEQY
TRBJ1-5 . TRBV28 ASSSTGVGNQPQH
TRBJ2-1 TRBD1 TRBV5-1 ASSPTDGTGDNEQF
TRBJ2-1 TRBD1 TRBV28 ASSSPDRASSYGDEQF
TRBJ1-2 TRBD1 TRBV6-5 ASGTGGYGYT
TRBJ1-5 . TRBV4-2 ASSQEPGYSNQPQH
TRBJ1-2 . TRBV2 ASSQKQDLGYGYT
TRBJ1-4 . TRBV6-5 ASSYGQTTTNEKLF